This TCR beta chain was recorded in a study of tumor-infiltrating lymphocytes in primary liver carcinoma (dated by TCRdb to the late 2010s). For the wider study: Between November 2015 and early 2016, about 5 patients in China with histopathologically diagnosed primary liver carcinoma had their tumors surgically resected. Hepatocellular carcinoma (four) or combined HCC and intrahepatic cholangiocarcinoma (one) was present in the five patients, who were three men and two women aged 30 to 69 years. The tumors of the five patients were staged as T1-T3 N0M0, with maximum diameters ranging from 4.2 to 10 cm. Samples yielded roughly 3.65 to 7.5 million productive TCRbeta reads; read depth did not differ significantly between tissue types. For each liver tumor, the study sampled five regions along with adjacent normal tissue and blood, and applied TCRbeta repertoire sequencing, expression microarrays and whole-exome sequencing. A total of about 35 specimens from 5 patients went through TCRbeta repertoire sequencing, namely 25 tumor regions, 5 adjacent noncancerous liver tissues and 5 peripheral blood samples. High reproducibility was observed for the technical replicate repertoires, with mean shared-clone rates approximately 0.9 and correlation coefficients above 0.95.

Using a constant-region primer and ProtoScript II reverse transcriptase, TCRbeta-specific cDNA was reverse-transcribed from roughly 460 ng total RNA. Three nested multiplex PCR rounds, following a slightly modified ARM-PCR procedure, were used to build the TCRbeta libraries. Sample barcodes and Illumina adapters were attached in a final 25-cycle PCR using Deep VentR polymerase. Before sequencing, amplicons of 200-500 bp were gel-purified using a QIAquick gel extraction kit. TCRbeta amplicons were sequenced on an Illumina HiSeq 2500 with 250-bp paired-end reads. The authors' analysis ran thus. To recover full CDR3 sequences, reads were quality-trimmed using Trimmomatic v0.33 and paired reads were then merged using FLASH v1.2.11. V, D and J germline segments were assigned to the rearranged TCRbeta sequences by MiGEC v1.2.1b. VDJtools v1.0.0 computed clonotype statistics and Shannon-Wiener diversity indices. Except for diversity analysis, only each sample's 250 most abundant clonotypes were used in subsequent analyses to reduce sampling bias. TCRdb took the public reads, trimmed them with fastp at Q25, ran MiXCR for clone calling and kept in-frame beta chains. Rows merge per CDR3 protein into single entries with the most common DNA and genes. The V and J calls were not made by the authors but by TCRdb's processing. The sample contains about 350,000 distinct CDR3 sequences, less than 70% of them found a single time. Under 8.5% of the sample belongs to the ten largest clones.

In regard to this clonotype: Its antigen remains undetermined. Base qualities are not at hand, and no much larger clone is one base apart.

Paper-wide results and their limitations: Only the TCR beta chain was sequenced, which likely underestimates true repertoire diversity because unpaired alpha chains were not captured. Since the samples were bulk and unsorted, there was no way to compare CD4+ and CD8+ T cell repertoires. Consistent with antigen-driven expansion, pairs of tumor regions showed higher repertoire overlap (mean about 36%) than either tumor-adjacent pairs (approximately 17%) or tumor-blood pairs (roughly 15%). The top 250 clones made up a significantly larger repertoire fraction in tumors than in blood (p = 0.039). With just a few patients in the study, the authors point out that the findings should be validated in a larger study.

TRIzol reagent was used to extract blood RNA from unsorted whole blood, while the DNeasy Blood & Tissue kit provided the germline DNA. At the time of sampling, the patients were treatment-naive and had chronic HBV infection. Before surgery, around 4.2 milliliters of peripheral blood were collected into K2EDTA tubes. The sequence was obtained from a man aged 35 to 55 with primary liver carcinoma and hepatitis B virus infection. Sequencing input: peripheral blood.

The CDR3 protein: CASSFGGGSQPQHF. The bases read TGTGCCAGCAGCTTCGGTGGGGGATCTCAGCCCCAGCATTTT. The rearrangement combines TRBV5-6 with TRBJ1-5; TRBD1 is possibly the D segment (5 matching bases). The germline V gene yields SGHDT for CDR1 and YYEEEE for CDR2. Its CDR3 holds 14 amino acids, cysteine through phenylalanine. Only the CDR3 portion is preserved as DNA: 42 bases, with reading frame beginning at the first base. Cut back by 2 bases and 6 bases, the V and J ends lie 12 bases apart.